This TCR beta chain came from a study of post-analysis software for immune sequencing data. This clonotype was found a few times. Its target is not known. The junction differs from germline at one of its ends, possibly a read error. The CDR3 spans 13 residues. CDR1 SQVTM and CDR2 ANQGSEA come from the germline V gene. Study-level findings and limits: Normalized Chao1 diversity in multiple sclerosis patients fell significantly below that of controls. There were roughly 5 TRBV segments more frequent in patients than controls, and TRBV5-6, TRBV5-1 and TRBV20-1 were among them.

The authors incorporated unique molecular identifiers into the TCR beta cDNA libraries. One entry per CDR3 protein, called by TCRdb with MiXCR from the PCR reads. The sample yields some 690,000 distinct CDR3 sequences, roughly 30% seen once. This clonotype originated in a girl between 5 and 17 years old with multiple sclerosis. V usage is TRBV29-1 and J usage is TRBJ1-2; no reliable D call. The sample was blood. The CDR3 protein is CSVTRAFNYGCTF. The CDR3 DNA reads TGCAGCGTTACCCGGGCCTTTAACTATGGCTGCACCTTC.